The 19 T cell receptor beta chains given below trace back to one sample, sequenced in a study of T-cell memory formation after mild COVID-19. MiXCR, applied by TCRdb to the 5' RACE reads, yields one record per CDR3 protein. The table lists roughly 580,000 distinct CDR3 sequences, about a sixth of them singletons. The source material was PBMCs or a T cell subset sorted from them (not recorded which). The receptors originated from an adult woman who had mild COVID-19 (a few samples of this study predate the infection). Cell type and time point are not known.

In this sample, this clonotype turned up many times. The chain carries TRBV15 and TRBJ2-7; D is unresolved. The CDR3 loop spans 15 amino acids. Germline V gene sequence: CDR1 LNHNV, CDR2 YYDKDF (reference sequence). With 0 bases removed from V and 4 bases from J, the gap between germline ends came to 13 bases. DNA for the CDR3: TGTGCCACCAGCAGAGATTCGTACAGTGGATACGAGCAGTACTTC. Translation gives CATSRDSYSGYEQYF.

This clonotype has a count of ten or more. J is TRBJ2-3 and V is TRBV29-1, with D perhaps matching TRBD2 (5 bases). CDR1 is SQVTM, CDR2 ANQGSEA, per germline. The germline V and J ends were trimmed by 7 bases and 2 bases, with 13 bases remaining between them. The CDR3 covers 13 residues. CDR3 amino acids: CSAVPGVTDTQYF. As DNA, the CDR3 is TGCAGCGCGGTCCCCGGGGTCACAGATACGCAGTATTTT.

This clonotype was counted between two and nine times. This chain links TRBV19 with TRBJ1-5; 7 bases map to TRBD1. The CDR3 contains 14 residues. V lost 5 bases to trimming and J lost 9 bases; unmatched junction nucleotides: 10. From germline, CDR1 is LNHDA and CDR2 SQIVND (reference sequence). The CDR3 DNA reads as TGTGCCAGTAGTTTGGGACAGCCTCGAGGGCCCCAGCATTTT. Translation: CASSLGQPRGPQHF. Full variable domain (outside the CDR3, taken from reference TRBV19 and TRBJ1-5): DGGITQSPKYLFRKEGQNVTLSCEQNLNHDAMYWYRQDPGQGLRLIYYSQIVNDFQKGDIAEGYSVSREKKESFPLTVTSAQKNPTAFYLCASSLGQPRGPQHFGDGTRLSIL.

V gene TRBV5-1 combines with J gene TRBJ2-1; D possibly corresponds to TRBD1 (7 bases). Trimming took off 2 bases at V and 4 bases at J, with 22 bases between the two ends. Germline CDR1 SGHRS, CDR2 YFSETQ. The CDR3 is 18 amino acids. The CDR3 sequence: CASSFGRGAGPRYNEQFF. The CDR3 region has the DNA TGCGCCAGCAGCTTTGGCAGGGGGGCGGGGCCCAGATACAATGAGCAGTTCTTC.

This chain uses TRBV7-2 with TRBJ1-4, with a tentative D call TRBD1 (5 bases). Trimming left V 2 bases short and J 3 bases short, with 10 bases between. The CDR3 has 15 residues. Looked up from germline, CDR1 is SGHTA and CDR2 is FQGNSA. The CDR3 DNA reads TGTGCCAGCAGCTTAATCAGGGCTGCTAATGAAAAACTGTTTTTT. Its translation: CASSLIRAANEKLFF.

The chain uses TRBV28 and TRBJ2-7; 9 bases line up with TRBD1. The CDR3 extends over 15 amino acids. The J segment lost 4 bases and the V segment lost 6 bases, leaving 10 bases of the junction unmatched. Germline CDR1 and CDR2: MDHEN and SYDVKM. CDR3 coding DNA: TGTGCCAGCAGAGGACCCGGGACAGGGAGATACGAGCAGTACTTC. Translating it yields CASRGPGTGRYEQYF.

The V and J genes are TRBV29-1 and TRBJ2-5, with D perhaps TRBD1 or TRBD2 (5 bases each). This CDR3 contains 15 residues. The germline V gene encodes CDR1 SQVTM and CDR2 ANQGSEA. The V and J ends lost 4 bases and 4 bases respectively, with 19 bases between them. The CDR3 sequence: CSVGPRGNPGETQYF. DNA of the CDR3: TGCAGCGTTGGACCGAGGGGAAACCCGGGAGAGACCCAGTACTTC.

This clonotype was seen a handful of times. The V call is TRBV18, the J call TRBJ2-7; a possible D gene is TRBD1 (6 bases). Germline CDR1 is KGHSH and CDR2 is LQKENI. Trimming took 0 bases from V and 2 from J, leaving 8 bases between them. The CDR3 runs 14 residues. The CDR3 sequence: CASSPPGATYEQYF. The CDR3 bases are TGTGCCAGCTCACCACCGGGGGCTACCTACGAGCAGTACTTC.

This clonotype was detected only a few times. The chain carries TRBV5-6 and TRBJ1-2, with 8 bases fitting TRBD1. The CDR3 is 15 residues long. Per the germline V gene, CDR1 is SGHDT and CDR2 is YYEEEE. V was clipped by 4 bases and J by 4 bases; unmatched bases: 9. CDR3 amino acids: CASSRQGTGGYGYTF. The CDR3 DNA reads as TGTGCCAGCAGCCGACAGGGGACGGGGGGCTATGGCTACACCTTC.

This clonotype has more than one count but fewer than ten. The V gene is TRBV12-3 or TRBV12-4, the J gene TRBJ1-1; weak D call: TRBD1 (6 bases). The CDR3 contains 15 residues. Trimming removed 6 bases from V and 0 bases from J, with 14 bases in between. As DNA, the CDR3 is TGTGCCAGCAGGGTTGAGGGGGGGATGAACACTGAAGCTTTCTTT. Encoded protein: CASRVEGGMNTEAFF.

The genes are TRBV7-9 and TRBJ2-7, with 7 nucleotides matching TRBD1. The CDR3 length is 15 residues. The germline gives CDR1 SEHNR, CDR2 FQNEAQ (reference sequence). The trim removed 5 bases at V and 4 bases at J, leaving 11 bases unmatched. CDR3 sequence reads: CASSQGGQGMYEQYF. CDR3 sequence (DNA): TGTGCCAGCAGCCAAGGGGGCCAGGGGATGTACGAGCAGTACTTC.

CDR3 sequence reads: CASSRTGAATNEKLFF. The CDR3 DNA is TGTGCCAGCAGCCGGACAGGGGCAGCAACTAATGAAAAACTGTTTTTT. The genes are TRBV11-1 and TRBJ1-4; 9 bases line up with TRBD1. Unmatched junction bases numbered 4, after V lost 5 bases and J lost 0 bases. The CDR3 loop spans 16 amino acids. Germline assignment: CDR1 SGHAT and CDR2 FQDESV (reference sequence).

This rearrangement joins TRBV6-4 to TRBJ2-7; 9 bases fit TRBD2. Germline V gene sequence: CDR1 MRHNA, CDR2 SNTAGT. The CDR3 runs 18 residues. V gave up 4 bases and J gave up 3 bases; unmatched junction bases: 16. The CDR3 loop is CASSGILAGGPTDYEQYF. CDR3 nucleotides: TGTGCCAGCAGTGGCATACTGGCGGGAGGGCCAACGGACTACGAGCAGTACTTC.

This clonotype was observed a few times. The chain combines TRBV24-1 with TRBJ2-3; D is perhaps TRBD1 or TRBD2 (6 bases each). Germline assignment: CDR1 KGHDR and CDR2 SFDVKD. Trimming stripped 7 bases from V and 2 bases from J, with 15 bases between. The CDR3 covers 15 residues. DNA of the CDR3: TGTGCCACCAGAGAGGGGGGCAGACCCACAGATACGCAGTATTTT. As protein: CATREGGRPTDTQYF.

This clonotype was detected ten times or more. J is TRBJ2-5 and V is TRBV27; D is ambiguous. Germline lookup yields CDR1 MNHEY and CDR2 SMNVEV (reference sequence). CDR3 length: 17 amino acids. V was shortened by 2 bases and J by 3 bases, with 19 bases between the two germline ends. The CDR3 coding sequence is TGTGCCAGCAGTTTAAACCCCTGGGTAGTCCGGAAAGAGACCCAGTACTTC. Translating it yields CASSLNPWVVRKETQYF.

This chain uses TRBV20-1 with TRBJ1-6; D might be TRBD1 (6 bases). The CDR3 extends over 14 amino acids. CDR1 DFQATT and CDR2 SNEGSKA come from the germline V gene (reference sequence). Trimming took off 5 bases at V and 9 bases at J, with 17 bases between the two ends. The CDR3 DNA reads as TGCAGTGCTCCAGGGGCGGGCTTGGGTTCACCCCTCCACTTT. Its protein is CSAPGAGLGSPLHF.

The chain employs TRBV11-3 and TRBJ2-1; D not certain. In germline, CDR1 is SGHNT, CDR2 YENEEA. The CDR3 covers 14 residues. V was pared by 3 bases and J by 5 bases, with 11 bases between. CDR3 residues: CASSLDGANNEQFF. The CDR3 DNA reads TGTGCCAGCAGCTTGGACGGAGCCAACAATGAGCAGTTCTTC.

This sequence joins TRBV5-8 and TRBJ1-4, with 7 bases fitting TRBD1. This CDR3 comprises 17 residues. Germline V lookup: CDR1 SGHTS, CDR2 YDEGEE. V dropped 2 bases and J dropped 0; count of bases not matched to a gene: 7. CDR3 sequence: CASSFSRDSATNEKLFF. The CDR3, as DNA: TGTGCCAGCAGCTTCTCACGGGACAGTGCAACTAATGAAAAACTGTTTTTT. The entire variable domain, with the rest obtained from reference TRBV5-8 and TRBJ1-4, is as follows: EAGVTQSPTHLIKTRGQQATLRCSPISGHTSVYWYQQALGLGLQFLLWYDEGEERNRGNFPPRFSGRQFPNYSSELNVNALELEDSALYLCASSFSRDSATNEKLFFGSGTQLSVL.

V and J are TRBV24-1 and TRBJ2-1; TRBD1 is a possible D gene (5 bases). Trimming removed 2 bases from V and 3 bases from J, with 7 bases in between. This CDR3 is 14 amino acids long. In germline, CDR1 is KGHDR, CDR2 SFDVKD. CDR3 in amino acids: CATSDSGYYNEQFF. The DNA for the CDR3 is TGTGCCACCAGTGATTCAGGGTACTACAATGAGCAGTTCTTC.